The 25 T cell receptor beta chains reported below all come from one sample, sequenced in a study of cytomegalovirus exposure and HLA in healthy donors. Primers: 60 Vbeta forward and 13 Jbeta reverse. Assay used: immunoSEQ multiplex PCR; TCRdb lists only in-frame clones, some missing. The table shows under 95,000 clones, with less than 85% occurring only once. Sample: PBMCs. Receptors were obtained from a man between 25 and 39 years old in good health and CMV-seropositive.

The V gene is TRBV14, the J gene TRBJ1-6; D may be TRBD1 (6 bases). Germline lookup yields CDR1 SGHDN and CDR2 FVKESK. V was cut by 5 bases and J by 10 bases, with 18 bases left in between. The CDR3 is made up of 15 amino acids. CDR3 in amino acids: CASSLLTGGQSPLHF. In DNA form, the CDR3 reads TGTGCCAGCAGCTTACTGACAGGAGGTCAGTCACCCCTCCACTTT.

The chain joins TRBV7-9 to TRBJ2-7, with D maybe TRBD1 (6 bases). CDR1 is SEHNR, CDR2 FQNEAQ, per germline (reference sequence). This CDR3 spans 14 amino acids. V was shortened by 5 bases and J by 3 bases, with 14 bases between the two germline ends. The DNA of the CDR3 is TGTGCCAGCAGCCCCCCGCAGGGACACTACGAGCAGTACTTC. Translating it yields CASSPPQGHYEQYF.

This clone came up once. This rearrangement joins TRBV30 to TRBJ1-1, with a weak D call TRBD1 (5 bases). V dropped 1 base and J dropped 11 bases, with 17 bases sitting between them. The CDR3 has 13 amino acids. Germline V gives CDR1 GTSNPN, CDR2 SVGIG (reference sequence). DNA for the CDR3: TGTGCCTGGAGTGGTCAGGGTCTGACGGGCGCTTTCTTT. This encodes CAWSGQGLTGAFF.

This clone was observed a few times. This rearrangement joins TRBV2 to TRBJ2-5; D unresolved. Germline CDR1 reads SNHLY; CDR2 reads FYNNEI. This CDR3 contains 15 residues. The V end was cut by 10 bases, the J end by 2 bases, with 20 bases between. CDR3 region: CATSEVAARQETQYF. The CDR3 nucleotides read TGTGCCACCTCCGAGGTGGCAGCAAGACAAGAGACCCAGTACTTC.

The chain carries TRBV5-6 and TRBJ1-1; 12 bases agree with TRBD1. The V segment lost 0 bases and the J segment 4 bases; nucleotides outside the gene matches: 7. Germline CDR1 SGHDT, CDR2 YYEEEE. The CDR3 has 17 amino acids. In DNA form, the CDR3 reads TGTGCCAGCAGCTTGGGGGGGACAGGGGGCGCGGGCACTGAAGCTTTCTTT. Protein: CASSLGGTGGAGTEAFF.

This chain links TRBV7-6 with TRBJ1-1; tentatively, D is TRBD1 (5 bases). V was pared by 5 bases and J by 4 bases, with 14 bases between. The germline gives CDR1 SGHVS, CDR2 FNYEAQ. The CDR3 consists of 14 residues. The CDR3 loop is CASSHFDSPTEAFF. DNA for the CDR3: TGTGCCAGCAGCCACTTCGACAGTCCCACTGAAGCTTTCTTT.

This clone has only one observation. V usage is TRBV7-2 and J usage is TRBJ1-2; D gene ambiguous. Trimming removed 5 bases from V and 4 bases from J, with 14 bases in between. The V gene's germline CDR1 is SGHTA and CDR2 FQGNSA. The length of the CDR3 is 14 residues. CDR3 loop: CASSQVANSYGYTF. In nucleotides, the CDR3 is TGTGCCAGCAGCCAGGTCGCCAACTCCTATGGCTACACCTTC.

The chain couples TRBV5-1 to TRBJ1-1; a weak D match, TRBD1 (5 bases). The CDR3 has 14 amino acids. Germline V gene sequence: CDR1 SGHRS, CDR2 YFSETQ. V was clipped by 5 bases and J by 4 bases, with 15 bases between them. The CDR3 reads CASSSYLGATEAFF. In nucleotides, the CDR3 is TGCGCCAGCAGTTCTTATTTAGGGGCCACTGAAGCTTTCTTT.

The rearrangement joins TRBV19 to TRBJ2-7; 8 bases fit TRBD2. The V gene's germline CDR1 is LNHDA and CDR2 SQIVND (reference sequence). With V trimmed by 3 bases and J by 2 bases, 3 bases remained unmatched. The CDR3 length is 14 residues. CDR3 loop: CASSITTSAYEQYF. CDR3 sequence (DNA): TGTGCCAGTAGTATCACGACTAGCGCCTACGAGCAGTACTTC. The whole variable domain, remainder taken from reference TRBV19 and TRBJ2-7, is DGGITQSPKYLFRKEGQNVTLSCEQNLNHDAMYWYRQDPGQGLRLIYYSQIVNDFQKGDIAEGYSVSREKKESFPLTVTSAQKNPTAFYLCASSITTSAYEQYFGPGTRLTVT.

The V and J genes are TRBV2 and TRBJ2-2, with no clear D. Trimming took off 1 base at V and 1 base at J, with 13 bases between the two ends. Germline V gives CDR1 SNHLY, CDR2 FYNNEI. This CDR3 region has 17 residues. CDR3 loop: CASSEVGKSLNTGELFF. In DNA form, the CDR3 reads TGTGCCAGCAGTGAAGTTGGTAAGAGTCTGAACACCGGGGAGCTGTTTTTT. Together with reference TRBV2 and TRBJ2-2, the CDR3 gives the full variable domain: EPEVTQTPSHQVTQMGQEVILRCVPISNHLYFYWYRQILGQKVEFLVSFYNNEISEKSEIFDDQFSVERPDGSNFTLKIRSTKLEDSAMYFCASSEVGKSLNTGELFFGEGSRLTVL.

This clone occurred once. The CDR3 region has the DNA TGTGCCAGCACTCCACAGGGCCAGCCCCAGCATTTT. Protein product: CASTPQGQPQHF. V gene TRBV6-5 combines with J gene TRBJ1-5; D might be TRBD1 (6 bases). The V end was cut by 7 bases, the J end by 7 bases, with 11 bases between. The CDR3 sequence is 12 residues long. Germline values: CDR1 MNHEY, CDR2 SVGAGI.

CDR3 residues: CASSLSGGRARAFF. The CDR3 DNA follows: TGTGCCAGCAGCTTATCAGGGGGTAGGGCGAGGGCTTTCTTT. The V call is TRBV7-2, the J call TRBJ1-1; 7 positions match TRBD1. Losses at the gene ends were 2 bases for V and 11 bases for J; bases not matched to a gene: 11. Germline-derived CDR1 and CDR2 are SGHTA and FQGNSA. The CDR3 runs 14 residues.

V usage is TRBV4-1 and J usage is TRBJ2-1; TRBD2 matches 12 bases. Germline CDR1 MGHRA, CDR2 YSYEKL. With V trimmed by 0 bases and J by 0 bases, 9 bases remained unmatched. The CDR3 covers 20 residues. CDR3: CASSQEFLAGGASSYNEQFF. CDR3 DNA sequence: TGCGCCAGCAGCCAAGAATTTCTAGCGGGAGGGGCCAGCTCCTACAATGAGCAGTTCTTC.

Turning to this clone: One junction end does not reproduce the germline sequence, and a read error may be involved. This rearrangement joins TRBV7-3 to TRBJ2-1; tentative D call: TRBD2 (6 bases). From germline, CDR1 is SGHTA and CDR2 FQGTGA. CDR3 length equals 14 residues. Here the CDR3 reads CASSLGGSHNERFF. The CDR3 DNA follows: TGTGCCAGCAGCTTAGGGGGGAGCCACAATGAGCGGTTCTTC. The full variable domain, in which reference TRBV7-3 and TRBJ2-1 provide the parts outside the CDR3, is GAGVSQTPSNKVTEKGKYVELRCDPISGHTALYWYRQSLGQGPEFLIYFQGTGAADDSGLPNDRFFAVRPEGSVSTLKIQRTERGDSAVYLCASSLGGSHNERFFGPGTRLTVL.

The chain joins TRBV7-2 to TRBJ1-3; 11 bases are a match to TRBD1. The V gene end was trimmed by 5 bases and the J gene end by 2 bases; junction bases not matched to a gene: 5. There are 16 residues in the CDR3. CDR1 is SGHTA, CDR2 FQGNSA, per germline. The CDR3 DNA sequence: TGTGCCAGCAGCCTAGGACAGGGGGCGGCTGGAAACACCATATATTTT. It translates to CASSLGQGAAGNTIYF.

This chain uses TRBV27 with TRBJ2-2, with D possibly matching TRBD1 (6 bases). The V and J ends lost 7 bases and 5 bases respectively, with 14 bases between them. This CDR3 region has 14 residues. Germline V gene data show CDR1 as MNHEY and CDR2 as SMNVEV (reference sequence). The CDR3 region has the DNA TGTGCCAGCAAGGGCTACAGGGAGACCGGGGAGCTGTTTTTT. Translating gives CASKGYRETGELFF.

The chain has TRBV30 and TRBJ1-2; 8 bases match TRBD1. The CDR3 is made up of 11 amino acids. After removal of 5 bases from V and 8 bases from J, the junction contained 4 bases not matched to a gene. The germline gives CDR1 GTSNPN, CDR2 SVGIG (reference sequence). The CDR3 bases are TGTGCCTGGGAGACAGGGGTCGGCTACACCTTC. Residues: CAWETGVGYTF.

V and J are TRBV29-1 and TRBJ2-5, with D possibly TRBD1 on 6 matching bases. The CDR3 totals 13 residues. CDR1 is SQVTM, CDR2 ANQGSEA, per germline. V shed 7 bases and J shed 1 base, with 13 bases lying between them. The CDR3 loop is CSAHKGGQETQYF. For the CDR3, the DNA is TGCAGCGCACACAAAGGGGGCCAAGAGACCCAGTACTTC. Based on the CDR3 plus reference TRBV29-1 and TRBJ2-5, the full variable domain is SAVISQKPSRDICQRGTSLTIQCQVDSQVTMMFWYRQQPGQSLTLIATANQGSEATYESGFVIDKFPISRPNLTFSTLTVSNMSPEDSSIYLCSAHKGGQETQYFGPGTRLLVL.

The chain employs TRBV10-3 and TRBJ2-3, with 7 nucleotides matching TRBD1. CDR3 length equals 15 residues. Germline V lookup: CDR1 ENHRY, CDR2 SYGVKD. J gave up 0 bases and V 7 bases, and 7 bases lay outside the gene matches. The CDR3 bases are TGTGCCATCAACCCGGGACAGACTAGCACAGATACGCAGTATTTT. Translation: CAINPGQTSTDTQYF.

J is TRBJ2-5 and V is TRBV10-3; tentatively, D is TRBD2 (6 bases). Trimming left V 9 bases short and J 5 bases short, with 13 bases between. Germline CDR1 ENHRY, CDR2 SYGVKD. The length of the CDR3 is 12 residues. Written as DNA, the CDR3 is TGTGCCATATCAAGGGGAGGCGAGACCCAGTACTTC. This translates into CAISRGGETQYF.

The genes are TRBV19 and TRBJ2-6; the D is unclear. Germline CDR1 reads LNHDA; CDR2 reads SQIVND (reference sequence). The CDR3 length is 18 residues. V shed 0 bases and J shed 0 bases, with 12 bases lying between them. The CDR3 is CASSIDGMGISGANVLTF. CDR3 nucleotides: TGTGCCAGTAGTATAGACGGTATGGGCATCTCTGGGGCCAACGTCCTGACTTTC.

V and J are TRBV19 and TRBJ2-1; TRBD2 matches 9 bases. The CDR3 consists of 15 residues. Germline-derived CDR1 and CDR2 are LNHDA and SQIVND (reference sequence). The V and J ends lost 7 bases and 2 bases, in that order; junction bases with no gene match: 6. The DNA of the CDR3 is TGTGCCAGTACCTGGACTAGCGAGGCCTACAATGAGCAGTTCTTC. Translating it yields CASTWTSEAYNEQFF.

J is TRBJ2-1 and V is TRBV15; 14 nucleotides match TRBD2. Germline assignment: CDR1 LNHNV and CDR2 YYDKDF (reference sequence). The ends lost 1 base at V and 12 bases at J; junction bases unmatched: 5. The CDR3 is made up of 15 amino acids. The CDR3 DNA sequence: TGTGCCACCAGCAGAGGGGGACTAGCGGGAGTAGGGCAGTTCTTC. This sequence encodes CATSRGGLAGVGQFF.

Here the CDR3 DNA reads TGTGCCTGGAGTTTCCGGACTAGCGTGGCCTACGAGCAGTACTTC. This codes for CAWSFRTSVAYEQYF. This chain uses TRBV30 with TRBJ2-7; TRBD2 agrees at 9 bases. The CDR3 is 15 residues long. Germline-derived CDR1 and CDR2 are GTSNPN and SVGIG (reference sequence). Germline trimming cut 2 bases from V and 2 bases from J; bases unmatched to any gene: 7.

There are a few counts of this clone. V and J are TRBV27 and TRBJ1-6; D not certain. The CDR3 length is 14 residues. CDR1 and CDR2 (germline): MNHEY, SMNVEV (reference sequence). Trimming stripped 3 bases from V and 9 bases from J, with 12 bases between. The CDR3 sequence is CASSFATRGSPLHF. The CDR3 coding sequence is TGTGCCAGCAGTTTCGCGACCCGGGGTTCACCCCTCCACTTT.